What follows are 16 T cell receptor beta chains derived from one specimen sequenced in a study of blood T cell repertoires in COVID-19. Only in-frame clones appear in the TCRdb table, and some are missing; sequencing was by immunoSEQ multiplex PCR. The sample yields over 95,000 clones, roughly 80% seen once. The source material was peripheral blood. These receptor sequences come from a human donor in a cohort sampled during active COVID-19.

The chain couples TRBV19 to TRBJ1-1; 10 bases line up with TRBD1. Germline values: CDR1 LNHDA, CDR2 SQIVND (reference sequence). Trimming removed 7 bases from V and 5 bases from J; junction bases left unmatched: 10. The CDR3 totals 15 residues. CDR3 bases: TGTGCCAGTACCACAACGACAGGGGGCTGGACTGAAGCTTTCTTT. Protein: CASTTTTGGWTEAFF.

The chain recombines TRBV7-9 with TRBJ2-3, with TRBD1 matching 9 bases. After removal of 4 bases from V and 6 bases from J, the junction contained 8 bases not matched to a gene. The germline gives CDR1 SEHNR, CDR2 FQNEAQ (reference sequence). CDR3 length: 15 residues. DNA for the CDR3: TGTGCCAGCAGCTGGGGACAGGGAGGAGGTGATACGCAGTATTTT. Translation: CASSWGQGGGDTQYF.

The chain uses TRBV5-6 and TRBJ2-7, with TRBD1 matching 8 bases. CDR3 length: 14 residues. V lost 2 bases and J lost 7; bases outside the gene matches: 8. CDR1 and CDR2 (germline): SGHDT, YYEEEE. The CDR3 loop reads CASSLRTGRLEQYF. The CDR3 coding sequence is TGTGCCAGCAGCTTAAGGACAGGGAGGTTAGAGCAGTACTTC.

The gene calls are TRBV11-3 and TRBJ2-6; TRBD2 is a possible D gene (6 bases). V gave up 0 bases and J gave up 2 bases, with 8 bases separating them. Per the germline V gene, CDR1 is SGHNT and CDR2 is YENEEA. This CDR3 is 16 amino acids long. CDR3 bases: TGTGCCAGCAGCTTAGATACGGGGGCTGGGGCCAACGTCCTGACTTTC. Translated: CASSLDTGAGANVLTF.

The rearrangement links TRBV7-9 to TRBJ2-1; 9 nucleotides agree with TRBD1. V shed 0 bases and J 8 bases; nucleotides not matched to a gene: 5. This CDR3 has 15 residues. CDR1 and CDR2 from the germline V gene are SEHNR and FQNEAQ (reference sequence). The CDR3 spells CASSLAGTGKHEQFF. The CDR3, as DNA: TGTGCCAGCAGCTTAGCCGGGACAGGGAAGCATGAGCAGTTCTTC.

V usage is TRBV12-3 or TRBV12-4 and J usage is TRBJ2-7; D remains unclear. With 5 bases removed from V and 0 bases from J, the gap between germline ends came to 8 bases. This CDR3 is 13 amino acids long. This CDR3 reads CASSLRVSYEQYF. In nucleotides, the CDR3 is TGTGCCAGCAGTCTCCGGGTCTCCTACGAGCAGTACTTC.

V usage is TRBV27 and J usage is TRBJ2-7; TRBD1 agrees at 7 bases. The CDR3 covers 15 residues. V dropped 3 bases and J dropped 4; count of bases not matched to a gene: 9. Germline CDR1 and CDR2: MNHEY and SMNVEV (reference sequence). CDR3 DNA: TGTGCCAGCAGTTTCAAAGGGGGCGGCCCTTACGAGCAGTACTTC. Translation gives CASSFKGGGPYEQYF.

This clone was detected once. The chain combines TRBV19 with TRBJ1-1; 8 bases align to TRBD1. The CDR3 is 15 residues long. Germline V CDR1 and CDR2: LNHDA, SQIVND (reference sequence). V shed 7 bases and J 4 bases; nucleotides not matched to a gene: 11. This chain's CDR3 is CASIRQGARSTEAFF. DNA for the CDR3: TGTGCCAGTATTCGGCAGGGGGCAAGAAGCACTGAAGCTTTCTTT.

The chain couples TRBV30 to TRBJ1-4; 7 nucleotides match TRBD1. CDR3 length: 17 amino acids. Trimming took 0 bases from V and 7 from J; bases not matched to a gene: 14. CDR1 is GTSNPN, CDR2 SVGIG, per germline (reference sequence). CDR3 region: CAWSVGSIQGVREKLFF. Here the CDR3 DNA reads TGTGCCTGGAGTGTTGGAAGTATTCAGGGGGTTCGTGAAAAACTGTTTTTT. The entire variable domain, with the rest obtained from reference TRBV30 and TRBJ1-4, is as follows: SQTIHQWPATLVQPVGSPLSLECTVEGTSNPNLYWYRQAAGRGLQLLFYSVGIGQISSEVPQNLSASRPQDRQFILSSKKLLLSDSGFYLCAWSVGSIQGVREKLFFGSGTQLSVL.

V is TRBV4-1 and J is TRBJ1-1; D possibly corresponds to TRBD1 (6 bases). The CDR3 is made up of 14 amino acids. The germline V and J ends were trimmed by 0 bases and 4 bases, with 9 bases remaining between them. Germline assignment: CDR1 MGHRA and CDR2 YSYEKL. The DNA of the CDR3 is TGCGCCAGCAGCCAAGAGCCCAGGGGCACTGAAGCTTTCTTT. The encoded protein is CASSQEPRGTEAFF.

This clone was observed a few times. V usage is TRBV6-6 and J usage is TRBJ1-1; 12 positions agree with TRBD1. J was trimmed by 4 bases and V by 5 bases; bases with no gene match: 8. Germline V gene lookup returns CDR1 MNHNY and CDR2 SVGAGI (reference sequence). CDR3 size: 16 residues. For the CDR3, the DNA is TGTGCCAGCAGTCCGGGACAGGGGGCGTCTGGCACTGAAGCTTTCTTT. Translating it yields CASSPGQGASGTEAFF.

The V call is TRBV6-5, the J call TRBJ2-6, with D unclear. The CDR3 has 14 residues. Germline assignment: CDR1 MNHEY and CDR2 SVGAGI. The V end lost 6 bases, the J end lost 0 bases, and 6 bases lay between the germline ends. The CDR3 protein is CASRVSSGANVLTF. CDR3 nucleotide sequence: TGTGCCAGCAGGGTCAGCTCTGGGGCCAACGTCCTGACTTTC.

This chain links TRBV7-9 with TRBJ2-7, with TRBD2 matching 11 bases. The V gene end was trimmed by 8 bases and the J gene end by 4 bases; junction bases not matched to a gene: 10. The CDR3 consists of 15 residues. Germline assignment: CDR1 SEHNR and CDR2 FQNEAQ (reference sequence). This chain's CDR3 is CASSPFSGGAYEQYF. DNA for the CDR3: TGTGCCAGCTCGCCTTTTAGCGGGGGGGCTTACGAGCAGTACTTC.

This chain links TRBV5-6 with TRBJ2-7, with 15 bases matching TRBD2. Germline V gene data show CDR1 as SGHDT and CDR2 as YYEEEE. The CDR3 consists of 16 residues. V shed 4 bases, J shed 4 bases, and the junction held 6 bases outside the gene matches. The DNA of the CDR3 is TGTGCCAGCAGCCCCACGGGACTAGCGGGAGGATACGAGCAGTACTTC. As protein: CASSPTGLAGGYEQYF.

This chain uses TRBV28 with TRBJ1-1; D uncertain. V lost 2 bases, J lost 5 bases, and 9 bases lay in between. The CDR3 contains 13 residues. Germline CDR1 is MDHEN and CDR2 is SYDVKM. CDR3 in amino acids: CASSLGRGTEAFF. CDR3 nucleotide sequence: TGTGCCAGCAGTTTAGGGCGTGGGACTGAAGCTTTCTTT.

The chain links TRBV10-1 to TRBJ2-1; 10 nucleotides align to TRBD1. The junction had 12 bases not matched to a gene; V was cut back by 6 bases and J by 7 bases. CDR1 and CDR2 from the germline V gene are WNHNN and SYGVQD (reference sequence). The CDR3 sequence is 16 residues long. The CDR3 nucleotides are TGCGCCAGCAGGAGGCTCGGGACAGGGGTTGGAAATGAGCAGTTCTTC. Translating gives CASRRLGTGVGNEQFF.